The clone carrying this T cell receptor beta chain was detected many times. Its specificity is not known. As the method for making TCR beta libraries, quantitative 5'-RACE with molecular barcodes was used. TCRdb independently ran MiXCR on the 5' RACE reads; one entry per CDR3 protein. This table holds 300,000 to 350,000 distinct CDR3 sequences, approximately 10% found once. This entry is derived from a study of CD8 T cells in ankylosing spondylitis. Study observations and caveats: Clones linked to disease, bearing a CD8+ phenotype, were relatively rare in peripheral blood.

The CDR3 length is 13 residues. Germline V gene sequence: CDR1 MNHNS, CDR2 SASEGT. Trimming stripped 8 bases from V and 1 base from J, with 12 bases between. The sequenced sample consisted of blood, either unsorted or a sorted T cell fraction (not recorded which). The gene calls are TRBV6-1 and TRBJ2-7, with D possibly TRBD2 on 6 matching bases. This TCR derives from a female donor with ankylosing spondylitis or in good health (not recorded which). The CDR3 DNA reads TGTGCCAGCCAAGCGGGCGAATCCTACGAGCAGTACTTC. This translates into CASQAGESYEQYF.